The present T cell receptor (beta chain) was sequenced within a study of OX40 agonist ivuxolimab in advanced cancers. As for the study more broadly: The costimulatory receptor OX40 (CD134) was targeted by ivuxolimab, a fully human IgG2 agonistic monoclonal antibody. Intravenous ivuxolimab was administered to patients every 2 weeks at six dose levels: 0.01, 0.1, 0.3, 1.5, 3 and 10 mg/kg. Among the roughly 50 dose-escalation patients, around 20 had hepatocellular carcinoma, around 15 melanoma, 9 renal cell carcinoma and 9 head and neck cancer. In the dose-escalation cohort, more than 75% of patients were male, and the mean age was approximately 60 years, with a range of roughly 20 to 80. Patients were allowed to have had prior anti-PD-1, anti-PD-L1 or anti-CTLA-4 therapy, and 40% of the dose-escalation patients had previously received checkpoint inhibitors. Partial responses occurred in three dose-escalation patients: two with cutaneous melanoma and one with hepatocellular carcinoma. The purpose of peripheral TCRbeta sequencing was to test whether ivuxolimab changed TCR sequence diversity and led to clonal T-cell expansion. The paper reports the monotherapy dose-escalation portion (N ≈ 50 patients) of the phase I ivuxolimab trial.

Spanning cysteine to phenylalanine, the CDR3 consists of 17 amino acids. The CDR3 DNA has 51 bases and is translated from base 1. V ends up 0 bases short and J 4 bases short, with an unmatched junction base count of 4. Reading the germline V gene (reference sequence) gives CDR1 SGHNT and CDR2 YYREEE. The full study reports these points: Which antigens the clonally expanded peripheral T cells were specific for was not determined. At doses of 0.1 to 3.0 mg/kg, clonal expansion of both CD4+ and CD8+ T cells in blood was seen between baseline and week 6. After ivuxolimab, expanded clones were on average more numerous among CD8+ T cells than among CD4+ T cells. In the 0.1-3.0 mg/kg groups, partial responders had among the lowest normalized peripheral clonal expansion, particularly in CD8+ T cells. Low levels of normalized T-cell clonal expansion were also seen in some patients who did not respond.

The trial excluded patients who had a history of autoimmune disease or were on systemic immunosuppression. Peripheral blood for TCR sequencing was collected from all dose cohorts at baseline, on cycle 4 day 1, and on cycle 7 day 1. Samples came from an open-label, multicenter, first-in-human phase I dose-escalation trial of ivuxolimab. Adults with locally advanced or metastatic head and neck squamous cell, hepatocellular, melanoma or renal cell carcinoma were enrolled in the trial. Before TCR sequencing, CD4+ T cells and CD8+ T cells from peripheral blood were sorted into separate populations. Comments on this clone: The antigen it binds to is not known. No base quality information exists; no much larger clone differs at one position.

Genomic DNA was extracted from sorted cells for sequencing of the TCRbeta CDR3 region. TCRbeta CDR3 regions were sequenced using the immunoSEQ Assay. The table comes from immuneACCESS by way of TCRdb, which keeps in-frame sequences with V and J called. Part of the clones is missing from these tables; in studies checked, under half for an unresolved V gene and the rest for unknown reasons. The sample records roughly 26,000 clones, approximately 85% of which are singletons. Around 16% of the sample lies in the top ten. The input for sequencing was CD4+ or CD8+ T cells sorted from blood, taken in a trial of the OX40 agonist ivuxolimab. This TCR was sampled from an adult with an advanced solid tumor such as melanoma, head and neck, liver or kidney cancer. This chain is built from TRBV5-4 and TRBJ2-1, and 13 junction bases match TRBD2. The CDR3 protein is CASSLATSGRGYNEQFF. DNA sequence: TGTGCCAGCAGCTTGGCAACTAGCGGGAGGGGTTACAATGAGCAGTTCTTC. Reference TRBV5-4 and TRBJ2-1 proteins supply the regions before and after the CDR3; the full variable domain is: ETGVTQSPTHLIKTRGQQVTLRCSSQSGHNTVSWYQQALGQGPQFIFQYYREEENGRGNFPPRFSGLQFPNYSSELNVNALELDDSALYLCASSLATSGRGYNEQFFGPGTRLTVL.